A selection of T cell receptor beta chains follows, all from one sample in a study of molecular identifiers for immune sequencing clone quantification. TCRdb analysed the PCR reads with MiXCR anew, one entry per CDR3 protein. The sample records 30,000 to 40,000 distinct CDR3 sequences, 15% to 20% being singletons. The sample comprised naive CD8+ T cells from blood, with Jurkat cell RNA spiked in. These receptors were collected from a human donor in good health. Some libraries in this study had Jurkat cell RNA spiked in. Both conserved end residues are trimmed from each CDR3.

len | j_gene | v_gene | CDR3aa
10 | TRBJ1-1 | TRBV5-4 | ASGPMNTEAF
12 | TRBJ1-5 | TRBV6-5 | ASSYSTGTQPQH
9 | TRBJ2-5 | TRBV9 | ASSRGETQY
9 | TRBJ2-7 | TRBV28 | ASGSGGRAY
14 | TRBJ2-7 | TRBV6-5 | ASSYAASPSFYEQY
14 | TRBJ2-3 | TRBV4-1 | ASSQDLMYHTDTQY
16 | TRBJ2-6 | TRBV7-8 | ASSQTGQGAYGANVLT
10 | TRBJ2-1 | TRBV29-1 | SVVSGRSEQF
14 | TRBJ2-1 | TRBV5-5 | ASSLPLAGAYNEQF
13 | TRBJ2-7 | TRBV14 | ASSQESGAAYEQY
12 | TRBJ2-3 | TRBV4-3 | ASSQDLGPDTQY
13 | TRBJ1-5 | TRBV7-9 | ASSSRTGGPQPQH
12 | TRBJ2-7 | TRBV5-1 | ASSSDPTGYEQY
15 | TRBJ2-6 | TRBV7-9 | ASSLVPGRPGANVLT
13 | TRBJ2-2 | TRBV4-3 | ASSSGLPNTGELF
14 | TRBJ2-6 | TRBV28 | ASSIFWSSGANVLT
11 | TRBJ1-1 | TRBV29-1 | SVEKTVGTEAF
12 | TRBJ2-7 | TRBV11-1 | ASSFDRGLYEQY
12 | TRBJ2-7 | TRBV7-8 | ASSLGSSRNEQY
14 | TRBJ2-5 | TRBV7-9 | ASSLVGAGGQETQY
13 | TRBJ2-1 | TRBV6-5 | ASSYSIDNSNEQF
12 | TRBJ2-3 | TRBV24-1 | ATSDLPGWNTQY
13 | TRBJ2-1 | TRBV13 | ATQPGLGLANEQF
10 | TRBJ2-7 | TRBV11-2 | AGSFQGYEQY
12 | TRBJ2-7 | TRBV4-3 | ASSHRSGQYEQY
14 | TRBJ2-7 | TRBV20-1 | SALSTGTGITYEQY
14 | TRBJ2-3 | TRBV19 | ASSPRDRVYQDTQY
14 | TRBJ2-5 | TRBV6-2/TRBV6-3 | ASSRTPRVREETQY
11 | TRBJ2-1 | TRBV29-1 | SVERGSYNEQF
10 | TRBJ2-5 | TRBV2 | ARDSGGETQY
13 | TRBJ2-5 | TRBV3-1 | ASSLELAGEETQY
14 | TRBJ2-7 | TRBV5-6 | ASSLDLAGYGDEQY
17 | TRBJ1-5 | TRBV7-9 | ASSRAGTGGLTLVQPQH
10 | TRBJ2-7 | TRBV29-1 | SVVAGTYEQY
14 | TRBJ2-3 | TRBV5-4 | ASTPGGLAGEGTQY
12 | TRBJ2-7 | TRBV12-3/TRBV12-4 | ASSLDNFRYEQY